This TCR beta chain was identified in a study of T-cell reconstitution after alpha-beta-depleted transplantation in children. Study results and limitations: Newly produced T cells mostly accounted for T-cell counts and diversity one year post-transplant.

Preparation of the TCRbeta library involved a method that used unique molecular identifiers. From the PCR reads, TCRdb called clonotypes with MiXCR, one entry per CDR3 protein. The data show 250,000 to 400,000 distinct CDR3 sequences, with around 20% seen just once and about a tenth held by the top ten. CDR3 size: 14 residues. V gave up 2 bases and J gave up 2 bases, with 9 bases separating them. Germline values: CDR1 SGHRS, CDR2 YFSETQ. This clonotype was counted between two and nine times. What it recognizes is unknown. This TCR was sampled from a male patient younger than 18 who had a stem cell transplant for acute lymphoblastic leukemia, so the T cells may come from the graft donor. Here the sequenced sample was PBMCs, mostly from graft donor cells, taken 180 days after TCRalphabeta/CD19-depleted stem cell transplant. V usage is TRBV5-1 and J usage is TRBJ2-3, with D possibly TRBD2 on 5 matching bases. CDR3 nucleotide sequence: TGCGCCAGCAGCTTCGAGGACTTCACAGATACGCAGTATTTT. Amino acids: CASSFEDFTDTQYF.